This TCR beta chain was observed in a study of identical twins. Unique molecular identifiers were present on the cDNA, which also gained a universal primer site by template switching. One entry per CDR3 protein results from TCRdb running MiXCR on the 5' RACE reads. The table has roughly 350,000 distinct CDR3 sequences, over 9% seen once; the top ten hold approximately 7.9%. V lost 0 bases and J 3 bases, leaving 14 bases between the germline ends. This CDR3 region has 16 residues. Germline V gene lookup returns CDR1 LNHNV and CDR2 YYDKDF (reference sequence). As to this clonotype: Its antigen is as yet unknown.

Findings of the study overall: Invariant MAIT and iNKT cells could partly confound zero-insertion analyses. Excess low generation probability was seen in twin-shared out-of-frame alpha sequences.

These data were also reused for a study on yellow fever vaccine responses in identical twins.

This receptor was identified in a woman aged 18-29 years in good health. The sample was CD8+ T cells sorted from blood. The chain has TRBV15 and TRBJ1-2; no clear D. The CDR3 nucleotides read TGTGCCACCAGCAGAGAGCCTGGAGAGGGAGACTATGGCTACACCTTC. Its translation: CATSREPGEGDYGYTF.